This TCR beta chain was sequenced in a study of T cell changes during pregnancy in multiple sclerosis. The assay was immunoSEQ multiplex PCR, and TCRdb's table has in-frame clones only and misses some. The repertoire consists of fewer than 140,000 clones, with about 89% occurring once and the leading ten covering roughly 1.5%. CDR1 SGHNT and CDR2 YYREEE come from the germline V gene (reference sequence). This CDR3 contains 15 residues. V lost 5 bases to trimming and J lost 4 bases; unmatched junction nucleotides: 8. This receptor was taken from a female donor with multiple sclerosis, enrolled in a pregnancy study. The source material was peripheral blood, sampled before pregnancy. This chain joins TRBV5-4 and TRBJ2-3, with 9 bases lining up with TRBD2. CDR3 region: CASRNGTSLPDTQYF. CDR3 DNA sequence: TGTGCCAGCAGGAACGGGACTAGCCTACCAGATACGCAGTATTTT.